This entry concerns a single TCR beta chain. This entry is derived from a study of technical replicates of blood from a few donors. In germline, CDR1 is SGDLS, CDR2 YYNGEE. V lost 6 bases, J lost 4 bases, and 12 bases stayed unmatched. This CDR3 region has 17 residues. This table comes from immunoSEQ multiplex PCR, and its TCRdb copy is limited to in-frame clones, with some not included. The profile shows around 57,000 clones, 94% of them singletons. V usage is TRBV9 and J usage is TRBJ2-2; TRBD2 matches 10 bases. This clonotype was sampled from a human donor in good health. The material sequenced was T cells isolated from PBMCs. The DNA for the CDR3 is TGTGCCAGCACCGTCCATTCTAGCGGGAGAAGCACCGGGGAGCTGTTTTTT. Translated: CASTVHSSGRSTGELFF.